Listed below are T cell receptor beta chains from one sample, sequenced in a study of control samples from healthy donors and cancer patients. Profiled with immunoSEQ multiplex PCR; TCRdb holds only in-frame clones, not every one. The sample has 70,000 or so clones; approximately 89% are singletons. The specimen was PBMCs. The receptors derive from a man aged 60 to 69 with lung cancer. CDR3s include the opening cysteine and the closing phenylalanine or tryptophan. Rows give clone size only sometimes, using once, few, many, or a class for an expanded clone.

>TRBV24-1|15|TRBJ2-5|NA
CATSGDGTDGETQYF
>TRBV12-1|14|TRBJ1-1|once
CASSGNTVNTEAFF
>TRBV5-1|13|TRBJ1-2|NA
CASSLATWYGYTF
>TRBV6-5|14|TRBJ1-1|NA
CASSHNDRVPEAFF
>TRBV18|18|TRBJ1-1|NA
CASSPNSRGMGVDTEAFF
>TRBV19|13|TRBJ1-2|NA
CASSMGTVEGYTF
>TRBV5-6|15|TRBJ1-5|NA
CASSLGRFSNQPQHF
>TRBV14|15|TRBJ1-1|NA
CASSQEIESVLGAFF
>TRBV5-1|16|TRBJ1-1|NA
CASSLEAGRMNTEAFF
>TRBV6-1|16|TRBJ2-3|NA
CASSERLAGRTDTQYF
>TRBV19|15|TRBJ1-2|NA
CASSIATGGSYGYTF
>TRBV7-9|16|TRBJ2-2|NA
CASRDGTGGPTGELFF
>TRBV29-1|12|TRBJ1-3|NA
CSVGTVRNTIYF
>TRBV24-1|15|TRBJ1-6|NA
CATSDLQGGNSPLHF
>TRBV18|18|TRBJ1-1|NA
CASSPISGQGGRATEAFF
>TRBV12-3/TRBV12-4|13|TRBJ1-2|NA
CASRSDRGYGYTF
>TRBV5-1|14|TRBJ1-2|NA
CASSFTTNYYGYTF
>TRBV11-3|17|TRBJ1-1|NA
CASSLGQGGLSNTEAFF
>TRBV5-1|14|TRBJ1-4|NA
CASRLQGVEEKLFF
>TRBV5-5|13|TRBJ1-6|NA
CASSFDIGSPLHF
>TRBV10-1|12|TRBJ1-3|NA
CASGGVGNTIYF
>TRBV5-1|14|TRBJ2-7|once
CASHRDRGPYEQYF
>TRBV30|12|TRBJ2-3|NA
CAWSEGRGTQYF
>TRBV24-1|16|TRBJ2-3|few
CATSATRDTLTDTQYF
>TRBV4-2|18|TRBJ2-2|once
CASSQEGLAGINTGELFF